The 30 T cell receptor beta chains reported below all come from one sample, sequenced in a study of blood T cell repertoires in COVID-19 (dated by TCRdb to 2018 to 2020). The method was the immunoSEQ multiplex PCR assay. The source is immuneACCESS, and TCRdb retained only in-frame sequences with V and J called. Part of the clones is not carried over; for the studies checked, unresolved V genes explain less than half of this, and the remainder is unexplained. The sample data list 9,200 or so clones, and around 85% of these were observed just once. Around 9% of the sample is taken by the ten largest. Input material: peripheral blood. Receptors originate from a man aged 60 to 69 with acute or convalescent COVID-19.

The rearrangement uses TRBV7-9 and TRBJ1-2; 12 bases match TRBD1. This CDR3 comprises 16 residues. CDR1 is SEHNR, CDR2 FQNEAQ, per germline (reference sequence). J gave up 8 bases and V 0 bases, and 7 bases lay outside the gene matches. For the CDR3, the DNA is TGTGCCAGCAGCTTAGCCGGGACAGGGGGCGTTCGGGGCTACACCTTC. Its protein is CASSLAGTGGVRGYTF. Full variable domain (outside the CDR3, taken from reference TRBV7-9 and TRBJ1-2): DTGVSQNPRHKITKRGQNVTFRCDPISEHNRLYWYRQTLGQGPEFLTYFQNEAQLEKSRLLSDRFSAERPKGSFSTLEIQRTEQGDSAMYLCASSLAGTGGVRGYTFGSGTRLTVV.

V is TRBV5-6 and J is TRBJ1-2; TRBD1 is a possible D gene (5 bases). The CDR3 sequence is 13 residues long. Germline V CDR1 and CDR2: SGHDT, YYEEEE. The V and J ends lost 0 bases and 2 bases respectively, with 5 bases between them. The CDR3 spells CASSLAGNYGYTF. CDR3 bases: TGTGCCAGCAGCTTGGCAGGGAACTATGGCTACACCTTC.

This chain links TRBV7-2 with TRBJ1-6, with D perhaps matching TRBD1 (6 bases). Between the trimmed V and J ends, which lost 0 bases and 2 bases, there was a span of 11 bases. The CDR3 is made up of 17 amino acids. Per the germline V gene, CDR1 is SGHTA and CDR2 is FQGNSA. The CDR3 region has the DNA TGTGCCAGCAGCTTAGCGGGACAAAAGACCTATAATTCACCCCTCCACTTT. Translation gives CASSLAGQKTYNSPLHF.

The rearrangement links TRBV7-2 to TRBJ1-1, with no clear D. This CDR3 comprises 14 residues. From germline, CDR1 is SGHTA and CDR2 FQGNSA. V was shortened by 5 bases and J by 0 bases, with 10 bases between the two germline ends. The CDR3 reads CASSPVALNTEAFF. Written as DNA, the CDR3 is TGTGCCAGCAGCCCCGTGGCCCTGAACACTGAAGCTTTCTTT.

This rearrangement joins TRBV19 to TRBJ1-6; 7 bases agree with TRBD1. The V gene's germline CDR1 is LNHDA and CDR2 SQIVND (reference sequence). V lost 5 bases, J lost 7 bases, and 11 bases stayed unmatched. This CDR3 is 16 amino acids long. This CDR3 is CASSFQGGQGNSPLHF. The CDR3 coding sequence is TGTGCCAGTAGTTTCCAGGGGGGACAAGGGAATTCACCCCTCCACTTT.

The chain couples TRBV11-2 to TRBJ2-7; 7 bases fit TRBD2. Germline V CDR1 and CDR2: SGHAT, FQNNGV. The CDR3 covers 16 residues. The V and J ends lost 4 bases and 0 bases, in that order; junction bases with no gene match: 9. As DNA, the CDR3 is TGTGCCAGCAGCTCGCTACGACTAGCAATCTCCTACGAGCAGTACTTC. Protein: CASSSLRLAISYEQYF.

The sample holds a few counts of this clone. The chain recombines TRBV19 with TRBJ1-2; no firm D call. Per the germline V gene, CDR1 is LNHDA and CDR2 is SQIVND (reference sequence). The V end was cut by 4 bases, the J end by 4 bases, with 13 bases between. This CDR3 contains 14 residues. The CDR3 sequence is CASSTYGVGYGYTF. The CDR3 coding sequence is TGTGCCAGTAGTACGTACGGGGTTGGCTATGGCTACACCTTC.

This chain joins TRBV7-2 and TRBJ2-7; 10 bases match TRBD2. The ends lost 3 bases at V and 4 bases at J; junction bases unmatched: 15. CDR3 length: 18 residues. Germline V lookup: CDR1 SGHTA, CDR2 FQGNSA. This CDR3 reads CASSFALIQREGRYEQYF. The CDR3 DNA follows: TGTGCCAGCAGCTTCGCTCTTATCCAGCGGGAGGGCCGGTACGAGCAGTACTTC.

This chain connects TRBV4-1 to TRBJ1-2; D unclear. V shed 0 bases and J shed 8 bases, with 13 bases lying between them. Germline-derived CDR1 and CDR2 are MGHRA and YSYEKL. The CDR3 spans 14 residues. The CDR3 DNA reads as TGCGCCAGCAGCCAAGACCCCCCTAGTATGGGCTACACCTTC. This gives the protein CASSQDPPSMGYTF.

The chain employs TRBV29-1 and TRBJ2-3, with D unclear. Germline CDR1 SQVTM, CDR2 ANQGSEA. This CDR3 comprises 12 residues. Trimming cost V 4 bases and J 2 bases, with 7 bases left between them. CDR3 DNA sequence: TGCAGCGTTGTGCTAGACACAGATACGCAGTATTTT. It yields the protein CSVVLDTDTQYF.

The chain uses TRBV14 and TRBJ2-1; 7 nucleotides agree with TRBD1. Germline assignment: CDR1 SGHDN and CDR2 FVKESK. The CDR3 sequence is 16 residues long. V shed 0 bases, J shed 3 bases, and the junction held 5 bases outside the gene matches. As DNA, the CDR3 is TGTGCCAGCAGCCAAGATCGGGGACAGATCTACAATGAGCAGTTCTTC. Translating it yields CASSQDRGQIYNEQFF. Full variable domain (remainder filled in from reference TRBV14 and TRBJ2-1): EAGVTQFPSHSVIEKGQTVTLRCDPISGHDNLYWYRRVMGKEIKFLLHFVKESKQDESGMPNNRFLAERTGGTYSTLKVQPAELEDSGVYFCASSQDRGQIYNEQFFGPGTRLTVL.

The CDR3 spells CASSFNPGQGTHEQYF. CDR3 coding DNA: TGCGCCAGCTCCTTTAACCCGGGACAGGGAACCCACGAGCAGTACTTC. This sequence joins TRBV5-1 and TRBJ2-7; 9 bases align to TRBD1. There are 16 residues in the CDR3. CDR1 is SGHRS and CDR2 is YFSETQ in the germline V gene. V shed 7 bases, J shed 5 bases, and the junction held 16 bases outside the gene matches.

Only one count was recorded for this clone. J is TRBJ2-1 and V is TRBV6-2 or TRBV6-3; 12 nucleotides line up with TRBD2. The CDR3 extends over 16 amino acids. Losses at the gene ends were 5 bases for V and 6 bases for J; bases not matched to a gene: 8. Germline V gene sequence: CDR1 MNHEY, CDR2 SVGEGT. The CDR3 region is CASSRLAGAKVNEQFF. CDR3 nucleotide sequence: TGTGCCAGCAGTCGACTAGCGGGGGCCAAGGTCAATGAGCAGTTCTTC.

The genes are TRBV13 and TRBJ2-2; 7 bases align to TRBD1. J lost 14 bases, V lost 0 bases, and 15 bases had no gene match. CDR1 is PRHDT, CDR2 FYEKMQ, per germline (reference sequence). CDR3 length: 16 residues. In DNA, the CDR3 is TGTGCCAGCAGCTTAGGCCGGACAGGCCTCAAACCGGGACTGTTTTTT. Encoded protein: CASSLGRTGLKPGLFF.

The chain joins TRBV19 to TRBJ2-2, with 14 nucleotides matching TRBD2. CDR1 and CDR2 from the germline V gene are LNHDA and SQIVND (reference sequence). V lost 5 bases and J lost 5; bases outside the gene matches: 10. This CDR3 is built from 18 residues. CDR3 in amino acids: CASSAKGLAGVMTGELFF. The CDR3 DNA reads as TGTGCCAGTAGTGCGAAGGGACTAGCGGGAGTAATGACCGGGGAGCTGTTTTTT.

This chain uses TRBV7-3 with TRBJ2-2; D not certain. Germline lookup yields CDR1 SGHTA and CDR2 FQGTGA. CDR3 size: 13 residues. Trimming removed 5 bases from V and 3 bases from J, with 7 bases in between. The CDR3 is CASSLQYTGELFF. For the CDR3, the DNA is TGTGCCAGCAGCCTACAGTACACCGGGGAGCTGTTTTTT.

The rearrangement uses TRBV6-5 and TRBJ2-1; a weak D match, TRBD2 (5 bases). Germline loops: CDR1 MNHEY, CDR2 SVGAGI. This CDR3 region has 14 residues. The V and J ends lost 5 bases and 9 bases respectively, with 17 bases between them. The CDR3 spells CASSQQRVTGEQFF. CDR3 DNA sequence: TGTGCCAGCAGTCAACAGAGGGTAACGGGTGAGCAGTTCTTC.

The chain joins TRBV6-2 or TRBV6-3 to TRBJ1-3; the D is unclear. The germline V gene has CDR1 MNHEY and CDR2 SVGEGT. V dropped 4 bases and J dropped 2 bases, with 12 bases sitting between them. The CDR3 consists of 15 residues. The CDR3 DNA sequence: TGTGCCAGCAGTTTCCCCGGGAAGACTGGAAACACCATATATTTT. Translated: CASSFPGKTGNTIYF.

The chain is built from TRBV5-1 and TRBJ2-1, with D maybe TRBD2 (5 bases). Germline-derived CDR1 and CDR2 are SGHRS and YFSETQ. This CDR3 contains 13 residues. The V gene lost 1 base and the J gene lost 3 bases, with 5 bases spanning the gap. The CDR3 spells CASSLTSYNEQFF. As DNA, the CDR3 is TGCGCCAGCAGCTTGACTAGCTACAATGAGCAGTTCTTC.

V is TRBV5-5 and J is TRBJ2-3; D uncertain. Per germline, CDR1 SGHKS and CDR2 YYEKEE (reference sequence). V lost 0 bases, J lost 4 bases, and 3 bases lay in between. This CDR3 comprises 12 residues. The chain's CDR3 is CASSLAADTQYF. The CDR3 nucleotides are TGTGCCAGCAGCTTGGCTGCAGATACGCAGTATTTT.

V is TRBV19 and J is TRBJ1-1; weak D call: TRBD1 (6 bases). The germline V gene has CDR1 LNHDA and CDR2 SQIVND (reference sequence). V lost 5 bases, J lost 1 base, and 11 bases lay in between. The CDR3 spans 14 residues. The CDR3 loop reads CASSEDSRNTEAFF. Here the CDR3 DNA reads TGTGCCAGTAGTGAGGACAGCCGGAACACTGAAGCTTTCTTT. Together with reference TRBV19 and TRBJ1-1, the CDR3 gives the full variable domain: DGGITQSPKYLFRKEGQNVTLSCEQNLNHDAMYWYRQDPGQGLRLIYYSQIVNDFQKGDIAEGYSVSREKKESFPLTVTSAQKNPTAFYLCASSEDSRNTEAFFGQGTRLTVV.

About this clone: This specimen includes other DNA sequences encoding the same CDR3. The genes are TRBV2 and TRBJ2-7, with D tentatively TRBD1 (6 bases). The CDR3 is 15 amino acids. The V end lost 6 bases, the J end lost 6 bases, and 21 bases lay between the germline ends. Germline lookup yields CDR1 SNHLY and CDR2 FYNNEI. The CDR3 loop reads CASRDTGPSLPEQYF. CDR3 coding DNA: TGTGCCAGCAGGGATACAGGGCCTTCTCTTCCCGAGCAGTACTTC.

This chain connects TRBV2 to TRBJ2-7; 9 bases map to TRBD2. The CDR3 has 15 residues. After removal of 0 bases from V and 0 bases from J, the junction contained 0 bases not matched to a gene. Germline CDR1 SNHLY, CDR2 FYNNEI. The CDR3 loop reads CASSEASGSSYEQYF. Here the CDR3 DNA reads TGTGCCAGCAGTGAAGCTAGCGGGAGCTCCTACGAGCAGTACTTC.

The rearrangement uses TRBV5-1 and TRBJ2-7; 7 nucleotides align to TRBD2. This CDR3 has 15 amino acids. The V segment lost 4 bases and the J segment 2 bases; nucleotides outside the gene matches: 9. CDR1 is SGHRS, CDR2 YFSETQ, per germline. CDR3 sequence (DNA): TGCGCCAGCAGCCTTACTAGCGATCCGACCTACGAGCAGTACTTC. Encoded protein: CASSLTSDPTYEQYF.

This chain joins TRBV15 and TRBJ1-4; 7 bases align to TRBD1. This CDR3 comprises 17 residues. Per germline, CDR1 LNHNV and CDR2 YYDKDF (reference sequence). V lost 1 base, J lost 0 bases, and 5 bases stayed unmatched. CDR3 residues: CATSRVIGQATNEKLFF. DNA of the CDR3: TGTGCCACCAGCAGAGTCATCGGACAGGCAACTAATGAAAAACTGTTTTTT.

The CDR3 loop is CASSASLNYGYTF. The DNA for the CDR3 is TGTGCCAGCAGTGCCTCGTTGAACTATGGCTACACCTTC. This chain uses TRBV2 with TRBJ1-2; D remains unclear. CDR1 is SNHLY and CDR2 is FYNNEI in the germline V gene. This CDR3 is 13 amino acids long. Trimming stripped 4 bases from V and 2 bases from J, with 8 bases between.

The rearrangement links TRBV19 to TRBJ1-1; possibly TRBD1 for D (5 bases). V was cut by 3 bases and J by 4 bases, with 12 bases left in between. The CDR3 runs 14 residues. Germline CDR1 LNHDA, CDR2 SQIVND (reference sequence). The CDR3 reads CASSMLGGSTEAFF. Here the CDR3 DNA reads TGTGCCAGTAGTATGTTGGGGGGAAGCACTGAAGCTTTCTTT.

The chain recombines TRBV3-1 (or the pseudogene TRBV3-2) with TRBJ2-3; D may be TRBD2 (5 bases). CDR1 and CDR2 from the germline V gene are LGHDT and YNNKEL (reference sequence). This CDR3 contains 12 residues. V lost 5 bases and J lost 5, with 8 bases in between. The CDR3 bases are TGTGCCAGCAGCTCTGGAGGAGATACGCAGTATTTT. Protein product: CASSSGGDTQYF.

The gene calls are TRBV9 and TRBJ2-5, with D possibly TRBD2 on 7 matching bases. The germline V and J ends were trimmed by 4 bases and 2 bases, with 15 bases remaining between them. CDR3 length: 15 amino acids. Germline V gives CDR1 SGDLS, CDR2 YYNGEE. The CDR3 protein is CASSSRGGAQETQYF. The CDR3 DNA sequence: TGTGCCAGCAGCTCTAGGGGGGGGGCACAAGAGACCCAGTACTTC.

The chain employs TRBV4-1 and TRBJ1-2, with TRBD1 as a possible D gene (5 bases). CDR3 length: 16 amino acids. Germline V gene data show CDR1 as MGHRA and CDR2 as YSYEKL. V shed 1 base and J shed 0 bases, with 12 bases lying between them. CDR3 amino acids: CASSQGVQETNYGYTF. In DNA, the CDR3 is TGCGCCAGCAGCCAAGGGGTACAGGAAACTAACTATGGCTACACCTTC.